The clone carrying this TCR beta chain was seen repeatedly, ten times or more. Its target is not known. Ligated cDNA underwent four rounds of PCR with nested alpha and beta constant region primers and SP2. Alpha and beta constant region primers primed reverse transcription for blood and skin samples. TCRdb passed the 5' RACE reads through MiXCR, listing each CDR3 protein once. The sample includes some 60,000 distinct CDR3 sequences, 6% to 8% of them seen just once. TCR cDNA received a 3' ligated oligonucleotide that carried a UMI. RNA was extracted from less than 3 ml of whole blood of healthy adults. Cells were not sorted; total RNA input targeted about 1 to 1,100 ng. These data belong to a study of naive and memory T cell subsets. General study results and limits: The RNA method is potentially sensitive to activation and differentiation changes.

The TCR was taken from a female donor in good health.

CDR3 sequence reads: CASSIPDSGPQHF. In nucleotides, the CDR3 is TGTGCCAGTAGTATCCCGGACTCGGGACCCCAGCATTTT. The V call is TRBV19, the J call TRBJ1-5; D ambiguous. Per the germline V gene, CDR1 is LNHDA and CDR2 is SQIVND (reference sequence). V shed 3 bases and J shed 10 bases, with 13 bases lying between them. CDR3 length: 13 amino acids.